Sequencing of this T cell receptor (beta chain) was carried out in a study of post-analysis software for immune sequencing data. The wider study: Disease courses included relapsing-remitting, secondary progressive and progressive-relapsing multiple sclerosis.

cDNA libraries of TCR beta carried unique molecular identifiers. With roughly 0.85 to 11 million T cells as the source, a few hundred thousand cDNA molecules resulted. TCRdb called the PCR reads again in MiXCR, with one record for every CDR3 protein. In the table there are roughly 870,000 distinct CDR3 sequences, about 50% of which are singletons. Study-level points and caveats: Normalized Chao1 diversity was significantly lower in multiple sclerosis patients than in controls. Strong co-clustering by F measure linked samples that shared a preparation batch. In patients, roughly 5 TRBV segments were more frequent than in controls, with TRBV5-6, TRBV5-1 and TRBV20-1 among them.

V was shortened by 4 bases and J by 5 bases, with 17 bases between the two germline ends. Germline CDR1 and CDR2: MNHNY and SVGAGI (reference sequence). This CDR3 contains 15 residues. A remark on this clonotype: Its antigen is as yet unknown.

This chain links TRBV6-6 with TRBJ2-5, with D possibly TRBD2 on 5 matching bases. What was sequenced was blood. The receptor was derived from a girl aged 5 to 17 with multiple sclerosis. CDR3 loop: CASSSNPRTGETQYF. Here the CDR3 DNA reads TGTGCCAGCAGTTCCAATCCTCGGACTGGGGAGACCCAGTACTTC.